This TCR beta chain stems from a study of cytomegalovirus exposure and HLA in healthy donors. Study summary: Sequencing of about 179 million T cells in an earlier analysis found 95 million to 120 million unique TCR beta sequences.

This clone was seen a few times. 13 Jbeta primers and 60 Vbeta primers were used for the PCR. Sequenced by immunoSEQ multiplex PCR; TCRdb stores in-frame clones only, minus some. The sample carries tens of thousands of clones, over 75% recorded once. Germline CDR1 and CDR2: MGHRA and YSYEKL. The V and J ends lost 1 base and 4 bases respectively, with 14 bases between them. This CDR3 is 16 amino acids long. The clonotype was recovered from a male donor in good health and CMV-seropositive. The rearrangement links TRBV4-1 to TRBJ1-3; perhaps TRBD1 as D (5 bases). Sequences were obtained from PBMCs. The DNA for the CDR3 is TGCGCCAGCAGCCAAGGTCCAGGGATATCCGGAAACACCATATATTTT. Protein: CASSQGPGISGNTIYF.